The clone carrying this TCR beta chain was recorded many times. The data belong to a study of Graves' ophthalmopathy and Graves' hyperthyroidism. The J segment lost 5 bases and the V segment lost 3 bases, leaving 6 bases of the junction unmatched. CDR1 and CDR2 (germline): LNHNV, YYDKDF (reference sequence). The CDR3 runs 15 residues. RNA transcripts served as template for amplifying TCR beta CDR3 sequences. The library came from an HTBI-primed first-round RT-PCR and a second-round multiplex PCR. In TCRdb, the multiplex PCR reads were re-called with MiXCR into one record per CDR3 protein. Of approximately 1.2 million distinct CDR3 sequences in the sample, less than 45% were seen once.

The TCR comes from an adult man with Graves' hyperthyroidism. Input material: peripheral blood or thyroid tissue (not recorded which). The rearrangement uses TRBV15 and TRBJ2-2, with 7 positions matching TRBD1. This chain's CDR3 is CATSSPGQRTGELFF. CDR3 in DNA: TGTGCCACCAGCAGCCCGGGACAGAGGACCGGGGAGCTGTTTTTT.